The 27 T cell receptor beta chains below all came from one sample that was sequenced in a study of shared clonotypes between healthy human individuals (dated by TCRdb to 2018 to 2021). The method behind the library was the immunoSEQ multiplex PCR assay. What TCRdb holds here is the immuneACCESS table cut down to in-frame rearrangements. Part of the clones is not present; checked against another copy, under half of the missing clones reflect an unresolved V gene, and the others are unexplained. This sample comprises around 300,000 clones, roughly 87% of them detected only once. Of the sample, under 20% is held by the ten largest clones. Sequencing input: memory CD8+ T cells sorted from blood. The cell subset or site label here, explained by the study, means: CD45RO+ cells pooled with CCR7-negative TemRA cells. These receptors originate from a man between 18 and 29 years old in good health.

This clone was found many times. The gene calls are TRBV6-1 and TRBJ2-7; tentative D call: TRBD1 (5 bases). The CDR3 is 13 residues long. V was shortened by 10 bases and J by 4 bases, with 17 bases between the two germline ends. The germline V gene has CDR1 MNHNS and CDR2 SASEGT. The CDR3: CATGPFGAYEQYF. In nucleotides, the CDR3 is TGTGCCACCGGACCCTTTGGGGCTTACGAGCAGTACTTC.

The chain employs TRBV6-1 and TRBJ1-5; the D gene is possibly TRBD1 (6 bases). V dropped 6 bases and J dropped 9 bases, with 18 bases sitting between them. Germline-derived CDR1 and CDR2 are MNHNS and SASEGT. CDR3 length: 14 residues. DNA of the CDR3: TGTGCCAGCAGACAGGGTTGGGGGGAGCGGCCCCAGCATTTT. Its translation is CASRQGWGERPQHF.

CDR3 sequence reads: CASSQPDSGQGSHGANVLTF. The CDR3 region has the DNA TGCGCCAGCAGCCAACCTGACTCGGGACAGGGGAGCCACGGGGCCAACGTCCTGACTTTC. This chain connects TRBV4-1 to TRBJ2-6; 10 positions agree with TRBD1. The germline CDR1 and CDR2 sequences are MGHRA and YSYEKL. The J segment lost 4 bases and the V segment lost 2 bases, leaving 14 bases of the junction unmatched. CDR3 length: 20 amino acids.

In DNA, the CDR3 is TGTGCCAGCAGCTCGAAGGAGTGGAGCTCCTATAATTCACCCCTCCACTTT. It yields the protein CASSSKEWSSYNSPLHF. The genes are TRBV5-6 and TRBJ1-6; D call uncertain. Trimming pared 3 bases from V and 0 bases from J, leaving 13 bases between. Germline assignment: CDR1 SGHDT and CDR2 YYEEEE. CDR3 length: 17 amino acids. Full variable domain (outside the CDR3, taken from reference TRBV5-6 and TRBJ1-6): DAGVTQSPTHLIKTRGQQVTLRCSPKSGHDTVSWYQQALGQGPQFIFQYYEEEERQRGNFPDRFSGHQFPNYSSELNVNALLLGDSALYLCASSSKEWSSYNSPLHFGNGTRLTVT.

CDR3 nucleotides: TGTGCCAGCAGTTACGACAGTGGCTACACCTTC. Its protein is CASSYDSGYTF. V and J are TRBV6-6 and TRBJ1-2, with D perhaps TRBD1 (5 bases). The CDR3 totals 11 residues. The germline CDR1 and CDR2 sequences are MNHNY and SVGAGI (reference sequence). Trimming removed 2 bases at V and 7 bases at J, with 5 bases between.

This sequence joins TRBV4-3 and TRBJ2-7, with D possibly matching TRBD1 (6 bases). V was shortened by 0 bases and J by 3 bases, with 15 bases between the two germline ends. The CDR3 consists of 16 residues. Germline lookup yields CDR1 LGHNA and CDR2 YSLEER. This chain's CDR3 is CASSQDWAGAGYEQYF. CDR3 coding DNA: TGCGCCAGCAGCCAAGATTGGGCAGGGGCCGGCTACGAGCAGTACTTC.

The chain has TRBV6-6 and TRBJ2-1; 9 bases are a match to TRBD2. Germline values: CDR1 MNHNY, CDR2 SVGAGI (reference sequence). This CDR3 is 15 amino acids long. J gave up 8 bases and V 9 bases, and 14 bases lay outside the gene matches. CDR3 sequence (DNA): TGTGCCAGTAGGCACTATAGCGGGAGCCGCGATGAGCAGTTCTTC. This sequence encodes CASRHYSGSRDEQFF.

The chain couples TRBV5-1 to TRBJ2-1; D ambiguous. Trimming removed 1 base from V and 2 bases from J, with 13 bases in between. The CDR3 contains 16 residues. Per the germline V gene, CDR1 is SGHRS and CDR2 is YFSETQ. In nucleotides, the CDR3 is TGCGCCAGCAGCTTGTTTGTCCGCACTCCCTACAATGAGCAGTTCTTC. Residues: CASSLFVRTPYNEQFF.

This chain links TRBV10-3 with TRBJ2-3; 9 bases are shared with TRBD1. Looked up from germline, CDR1 is ENHRY and CDR2 is SYGVKD. CDR3 length: 17 residues. J gave up 0 bases and V 2 bases, and 6 bases lay outside the gene matches. The CDR3 reads CAISETRDRASTDTQYF. The DNA for the CDR3 is TGTGCCATCAGTGAGACTAGGGACAGGGCTAGCACAGATACGCAGTATTTT.

The V gene is TRBV27, the J gene TRBJ2-7; no reliable D call. The CDR3 consists of 15 residues. Germline CDR1 reads MNHEY; CDR2 reads SMNVEV (reference sequence). V was shortened by 5 bases and J by 0 bases, with 14 bases between the two germline ends. This CDR3 reads CASSPSSIGSYEQYF. The CDR3 nucleotides read TGTGCCAGCAGTCCATCCTCGATTGGCTCCTACGAGCAGTACTTC.

CDR3 coding DNA: TGTGCCAGCAGTTTACTAGAGAACACCGGGGAGCTGTTTTTT. This gives the protein CASSLLENTGELFF. The genes are TRBV27 and TRBJ2-2; D ambiguous. V dropped 2 bases and J dropped 1 base, with 5 bases sitting between them. In germline, CDR1 is MNHEY, CDR2 SMNVEV (reference sequence). CDR3 length: 14 residues.

The rearrangement links TRBV4-2 to TRBJ2-7, with TRBD1 matching 12 bases. Unmatched junction bases numbered 7, after V lost 0 bases and J lost 4 bases. The CDR3 is 17 amino acids. CDR1 is LGHNA, CDR2 YNFKEQ, per germline. The CDR3 DNA reads TGTGCCAGCAGCCAAGAGGAAGGGGGACAGGGGGCTTACGAGCAGTACTTC. Its translation: CASSQEEGGQGAYEQYF.

This sequence joins TRBV9 and TRBJ2-1; D uncertain. Trimming shortened V by 4 bases and J by 0 bases, and 11 bases separated the two germline ends. This CDR3 has 15 residues. Germline loops: CDR1 SGDLS, CDR2 YYNGEE. CDR3: CASSSTESSYNEQFF. CDR3 DNA: TGTGCCAGCAGCTCCACAGAGAGCTCCTACAATGAGCAGTTCTTC.

This clone was observed once. This sequence joins TRBV19 and TRBJ2-5; the match to TRBD2 covers 8 bases. CDR1 LNHDA and CDR2 SQIVND come from the germline V gene (reference sequence). The CDR3 contains 16 residues. Trimming removed 5 bases from V and 4 bases from J; junction bases left unmatched: 12. The CDR3 loop is CASSPGTRTFGETQYF. CDR3 nucleotides: TGTGCCAGTAGTCCCGGGACTAGAACTTTTGGAGAGACCCAGTACTTC.

This clone was observed a few times. The chain is built from TRBV30 and TRBJ2-1; D is unresolved. CDR1 is GTSNPN, CDR2 SVGIG, per germline (reference sequence). The CDR3 covers 14 residues. The V and J ends lost 0 bases and 7 bases respectively, with 13 bases between them. The CDR3 DNA is TGTGCCTGGAGTGTGTCGGTCTCCGTGAATGAGCAGTTCTTC. This sequence encodes CAWSVSVSVNEQFF.

V is TRBV6-1 and J is TRBJ2-7, with 7 bases that match TRBD2. Germline V CDR1 and CDR2: MNHNS, SASEGT. This CDR3 comprises 15 residues. Trimming took 2 bases from V and 2 from J; bases not matched to a gene: 6. Written as DNA, the CDR3 is TGTGCCAGCAGTGAACCAGGGCGGGGGACCTACGAGCAGTACTTC. Translation gives CASSEPGRGTYEQYF.

The chain combines TRBV4-3 with TRBJ2-1; tentatively, D is TRBD2 (6 bases). CDR3 size: 14 residues. V lost 3 bases and J 10 bases, leaving 16 bases between the germline ends. Germline assignment: CDR1 LGHNA and CDR2 YSLEER. CDR3 sequence (DNA): TGCGCCAGCAGCCAGGAGGACTATTTCAAGGAGCAGTTCTTC. This codes for CASSQEDYFKEQFF.

This sequence joins TRBV18 and TRBJ1-1, with a possible D match to TRBD1 (5 bases). The V gene's germline CDR1 is KGHSH and CDR2 LQKENI. The CDR3 contains 12 residues. V was trimmed by 6 bases and J by 8 bases, leaving 13 bases between them. Written as DNA, the CDR3 is TGTGCCAGCTCCCCTTTAGGGGAAGAAGCTTTCTTT. Translation gives CASSPLGEEAFF.

V gene TRBV4-3 combines with J gene TRBJ2-1; possibly TRBD1 or TRBD2 for D (5 bases each). Germline-derived CDR1 and CDR2 are LGHNA and YSLEER. V dropped 4 bases and J dropped 3 bases, with 22 bases sitting between them. The CDR3 is 18 amino acids. As DNA, the CDR3 is TGCGCCAGCAGCCCAGTGGGCGGGTGGGGCATATTCTACAATGAGCAGTTCTTC. Amino acids: CASSPVGGWGIFYNEQFF.

Comment on this clone: A far bigger clonotype differs at one base, so this is likely a read error. This chain joins TRBV11-2 and TRBJ2-7; TRBD2 aligns across 8 bases. CDR1 is SGHAT and CDR2 is FQNNGV in the germline V gene. The CDR3 extends over 14 amino acids. Here the CDR3 DNA reads TGTGCCGGCAGCGTAGGACTAGCAGCCTACGAGCAGTACTTC. Its translation is CAGSVGLAAYEQYF.

In DNA, the CDR3 is TGCGCCAGCAGCCCCAACGACACCCCGGACTGGTACGAGCAGTACTTC. It is translated as CASSPNDTPDWYEQYF. The chain couples TRBV4-3 to TRBJ2-7; maybe TRBD2 (5 bases). The CDR3 contains 16 residues. Germline loops: CDR1 LGHNA, CDR2 YSLEER. Trimming left V 4 bases short and J 4 bases short, with 20 bases between.

The J gene is TRBJ2-3, the V gene TRBV7-6; no definite D call. Per the germline V gene, CDR1 is SGHVS and CDR2 is FNYEAQ. Trimming shortened V by 1 base and J by 4 bases, and 12 bases separated the two germline ends. The CDR3 extends over 15 amino acids. The CDR3 bases are TGTGCCAGCAGCTTAGAGTGGCATAGCTCAGATACGCAGTATTTT. It encodes CASSLEWHSSDTQYF.

This clone was seen only a few times. The rearrangement uses TRBV27 and TRBJ2-1; D is possibly TRBD2 (5 bases). V lost 4 bases, J lost 8 bases, and 15 bases lay in between. The germline V gene has CDR1 MNHEY and CDR2 SMNVEV (reference sequence). CDR3 length equals 14 residues. The DNA of the CDR3 is TGTGCCAGCAGTTCCTCCCGGGAAAGGGATGAGCAGTTCTTC. It is translated as CASSSSRERDEQFF.

The V gene is TRBV20-1, the J gene TRBJ1-4, with 8 nucleotides matching TRBD1. The germline CDR1 and CDR2 sequences are DFQATT and SNEGSKA (reference sequence). CDR3 length: 11 amino acids. After removal of 2 bases from V and 11 bases from J, the junction contained 1 base not matched to a gene. CDR3 sequence: CSARRQGKLFF. Written as DNA, the CDR3 is TGCAGTGCTAGACGACAGGGGAAACTGTTTTTT.

The chain couples TRBV5-6 to TRBJ2-3; 9 bases fit TRBD2. This CDR3 contains 19 residues. The V gene end was trimmed by 4 bases and the J gene end by 0 bases; junction bases not matched to a gene: 15. Germline lookup yields CDR1 SGHDT and CDR2 YYEEEE. As DNA, the CDR3 is TGTGCCAGCAGCAGAGGACTCTGGCGGGGGGGCGATAGCACAGATACGCAGTATTTT. Its protein is CASSRGLWRGGDSTDTQYF.

The V call is TRBV27, the J call TRBJ1-5; 7 bases line up with TRBD1. Unmatched junction bases numbered 5, after V lost 4 bases and J lost 5 bases. The CDR3 totals 14 residues. CDR1 is MNHEY and CDR2 is SMNVEV in the germline V gene (reference sequence). CDR3 sequence: CASSWGTADQPQHF. The CDR3 nucleotides read TGTGCCAGCAGTTGGGGGACAGCCGATCAGCCCCAGCATTTT.

This clone was seen a single time. Other DNA sequences from this sample encode an identical CDR3 as well. The J gene is TRBJ2-3, the V gene TRBV9; D uncertain. Germline V gene data show CDR1 as SGDLS and CDR2 as YYNGEE. Trimming took off 0 bases at V and 1 base at J, with 6 bases between the two ends. The CDR3 totals 14 residues. In DNA, the CDR3 is TGTGCCAGCAGCGTAGGGGTCGGCACAGATACGCAGTATTTT. The encoded protein is CASSVGVGTDTQYF.